The next 9 T cell receptor beta chains were all read from a single sample in a study of blood T cell repertoires in COVID-19. Only in-frame clones appear in the TCRdb table, and some are missing; sequencing was by immunoSEQ multiplex PCR. The repertoire holds some 31,000 clones, roughly 91% seen once, with less than 15% in the top ten. The sample comprised peripheral blood. The receptor set was obtained from a man between 65 and 85 years old with active COVID-19.

J is TRBJ2-7 and V is TRBV10-2; TRBD1 might be the D (6 bases). This CDR3 region has 14 residues. Germline V gene data show CDR1 as WSHSY and CDR2 as SAAADI. V was trimmed by 3 bases and J by 6 bases, leaving 15 bases between them. CDR3 in amino acids: CASSENSRGGEQYF. The CDR3 DNA reads as TGCGCCAGCAGTGAAAATTCCAGGGGTGGCGAGCAGTACTTC.

This chain links TRBV7-9 with TRBJ2-1; 8 nucleotides align to TRBD2. The CDR3 covers 18 residues. The ends lost 7 bases at V and 0 bases at J; junction bases unmatched: 14. Germline V gene sequence: CDR1 SEHNR, CDR2 FQNEAQ (reference sequence). CDR3 region: CASTIGAGGPSSYNEQFF. As DNA, the CDR3 is TGTGCCAGCACCATAGGGGCGGGAGGTCCGAGCTCCTACAATGAGCAGTTCTTC.

This clone was picked up one time. The rearrangement links TRBV6-1 to TRBJ1-1; weak D call: TRBD1 (5 bases). Trimming left V 0 bases short and J 1 base short, with 9 bases between. This CDR3 has 15 residues. CDR1 is MNHNS, CDR2 SASEGT, per germline. CDR3 bases: TGTGCCAGCAGTGAAGCTGCCAGGGCGAACACTGAAGCTTTCTTT. Encoded protein: CASSEAARANTEAFF.

V is TRBV6-2 or TRBV6-3 and J is TRBJ2-2; 10 bases agree with TRBD2. CDR1 is MNHEY and CDR2 is SVGEGT in the germline V gene. The length of the CDR3 is 17 residues. The V segment lost 5 bases and the J segment 1 base; nucleotides outside the gene matches: 7. In DNA, the CDR3 is TGTGCCAGCAGTCCCCCGATAGCGGGAGGGAACACCGGGGAGCTGTTTTTT. Residues: CASSPPIAGGNTGELFF.

This chain links TRBV6-4 with TRBJ2-3; TRBD1 might be the D (5 bases). The ends were cut back, 8 bases at V and 2 bases at J, with 11 bases in the middle. The CDR3 extends over 13 amino acids. CDR1 is MRHNA, CDR2 SNTAGT, per germline. The CDR3 loop reads CASGAGHTDTQYF. In DNA, the CDR3 is TGTGCCAGCGGGGCAGGCCACACAGATACGCAGTATTTT.

The chain has TRBV18 and TRBJ2-2; D possibly corresponds to TRBD2 (6 bases). CDR1 is KGHSH, CDR2 LQKENI, per germline. Trimming took 3 bases from V and 4 from J, leaving 12 bases between them. This CDR3 is 15 amino acids long. The CDR3 DNA is TGTGCCAGCTCACCGAGACTAGGGGCCACCGGGGAGCTGTTTTTT. It translates to CASSPRLGATGELFF.

This chain links TRBV6-5 with TRBJ2-7; 7 bases align to TRBD1. The CDR3 has 13 amino acids. CDR1 MNHEY and CDR2 SVGAGI come from the germline V gene. Trimming took 7 bases from V and 7 from J; bases not matched to a gene: 10. Here the CDR3 reads CASTGTDLREQYF. The CDR3 nucleotides read TGTGCCAGCACCGGGACAGACCTACGTGAGCAGTACTTC.

This chain joins TRBV5-1 and TRBJ2-2, with TRBD1 matching over 9 bases. Germline trimming cut 2 bases from V and 2 bases from J; bases unmatched to any gene: 1. Germline-derived CDR1 and CDR2 are SGHRS and YFSETQ. The CDR3 totals 15 residues. The CDR3 spells CASSFTGGNTGELFF. The CDR3 nucleotides read TGCGCCAGCAGCTTTACAGGGGGCAACACCGGGGAGCTGTTTTTT.

V gene TRBV28 combines with J gene TRBJ1-5; D call uncertain. Germline V gives CDR1 MDHEN, CDR2 SYDVKM. The CDR3 has 18 residues. Trimming removed 1 base from V and 0 bases from J, with 16 bases in between. The CDR3 spells CASSLFTRATYSNQPQHF. The CDR3, as DNA: TGTGCCAGCAGTTTATTCACGAGGGCCACATATAGCAATCAGCCCCAGCATTTT. Full variable domain (rest looked up from reference TRBV28 and TRBJ1-5): DVKVTQSSRYLVKRTGEKVFLECVQDMDHENMFWYRQDPGLGLRLIYFSYDVKMKEKGDIPEGYSVSREKKERFSLILESASTNQTSMYLCASSLFTRATYSNQPQHFGDGTRLSIL.